This TCR beta chain was identified during a study of CD8 T cells in Susac syndrome. The authors reverse transcribed roughly 0.5 to 1 ug RNA with random hexamers. Across 54 Vbeta and 13 Jbeta, TCR beta CDR3 was amplified with immunoSEQ multiplex PCR. A single record per CDR3 protein comes from TCRdb applying MiXCR to the immunoSEQ multiplex PCR reads. The data hold approximately 300,000 distinct CDR3 sequences, with 75% to 85% observed a single time. Remarks on this clonotype: A read error may produce the germline difference seen at one junction end.

This CDR3 is built from 11 residues. The germline V gene has CDR1 DFQATT and CDR2 SNEGSKA (reference sequence). Sequencing input: CD8+ T cells from PBMCs. This chain uses TRBV20-1 with TRBJ2-1; D uncertain. The clonotype was recovered from a human donor with multiple sclerosis. The CDR3 is CSARNPAPQLF. CDR3 DNA sequence: TGCAGTGCTAGAAACCCAGCCCCCCAGCTCTTC.